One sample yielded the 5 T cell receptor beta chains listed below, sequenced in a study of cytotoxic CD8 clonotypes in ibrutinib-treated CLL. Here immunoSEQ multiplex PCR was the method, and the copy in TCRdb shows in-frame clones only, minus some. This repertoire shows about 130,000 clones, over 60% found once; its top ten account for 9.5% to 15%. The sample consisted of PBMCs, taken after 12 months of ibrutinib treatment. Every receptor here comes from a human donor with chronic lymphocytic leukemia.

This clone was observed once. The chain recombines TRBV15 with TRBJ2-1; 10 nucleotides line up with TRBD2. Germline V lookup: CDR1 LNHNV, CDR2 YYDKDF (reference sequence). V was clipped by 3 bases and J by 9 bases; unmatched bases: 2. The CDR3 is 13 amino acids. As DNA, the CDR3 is TGTGCCACCAGCAGTCTAGCGGGAGTTGAGCAGTTCTTC. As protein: CATSSLAGVEQFF.

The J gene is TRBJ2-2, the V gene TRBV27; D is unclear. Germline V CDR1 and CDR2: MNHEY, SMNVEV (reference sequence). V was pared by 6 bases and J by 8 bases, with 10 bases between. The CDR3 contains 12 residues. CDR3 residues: CASRSPSGELFF. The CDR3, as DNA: TGTGCCAGCAGATCCCCGTCTGGGGAGCTGTTTTTT.

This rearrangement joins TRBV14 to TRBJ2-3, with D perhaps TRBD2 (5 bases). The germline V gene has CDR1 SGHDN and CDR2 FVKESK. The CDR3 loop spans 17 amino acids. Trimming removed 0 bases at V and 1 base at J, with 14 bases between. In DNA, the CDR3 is TGTGCCAGCAGCCAAGACACCCGCGGGTGGGGCACAGATACGCAGTATTTT. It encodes CASSQDTRGWGTDTQYF.

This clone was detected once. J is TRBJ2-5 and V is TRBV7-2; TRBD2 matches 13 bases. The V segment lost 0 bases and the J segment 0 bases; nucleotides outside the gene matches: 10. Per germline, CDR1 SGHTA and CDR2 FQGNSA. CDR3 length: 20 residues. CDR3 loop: CASSLARTSGRGLYQETQYF. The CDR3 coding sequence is TGTGCCAGCAGCTTAGCTCGGACTAGCGGGAGAGGTCTATACCAAGAGACCCAGTACTTC.

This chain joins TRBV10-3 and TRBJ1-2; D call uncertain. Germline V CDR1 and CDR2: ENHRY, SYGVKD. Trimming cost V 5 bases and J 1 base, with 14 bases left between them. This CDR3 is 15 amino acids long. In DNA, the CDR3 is TGTGCCATCAGTACCGACATGGCCCTTAACTATGGCTACACCTTC. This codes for CAISTDMALNYGYTF.